Given below is one TCR beta chain in context. Its specific antigen is unknown. It has no much larger one-base neighbor in the sample; base qualities were not kept. The data derive from a study of response to subunit inactivated influenza vaccine (dated by TCRdb to 2016 to 2018). Background on the whole study: Deep quantitative profiling of the T cell receptor repertoire was used in the study to follow responses to a trivalent subunit inactivated influenza vaccine.

Findings and caveats that apply to the study as a whole: According to the authors, only a limited number of new T cells may be recruited by each seasonal influenza vaccination.

The CDR3 spans 13 residues, from the cysteine through the phenylalanine. Solely the CDR3 DNA is kept, with 39 bases framed from the first base. Between the V and J ends, shortened by 3 bases and 6 bases respectively, the junction contains 8 bases. Receptors were amplified or captured by RT-PCR. The instrument given in TCRdb is Illumina HiSeq 2500. TCRdb reprocessed the public reads (quality trimming at Q25 with fastp, clone calling with MiXCR) and kept in-frame beta chains. Each CDR3 protein gets just one entry, which takes the most common genes and DNA from the rows behind it. The sample has about 190,000 distinct CDR3 sequences on record, under 15% of them singletons. Of the sample, about 26% is held by the ten largest clones.

This clonotype originated in a man aged 45 to 65 who received an inactivated influenza vaccine. Donor details come from another sample of the same person, matched by shared clones. Sequences were derived from CD8+ T cells sorted from PBMCs, sampled 5 days after vaccination. The chain joins TRBV12-3 or TRBV12-4 to TRBJ2-2; no confident D gene assignment can be made. The CDR3 amino acid sequence is: CASSFSLPGELFF. The DNA sequence is TGTGCCAGCAGTTTTTCTCTCCCCGGGGAGCTGTTTTTT.